Below are 3 T cell receptor beta chains sequenced from a single sample in a study of T-cell reconstitution after alpha-beta-depleted transplantation in children. As it was prepared, the TCRbeta library received unique molecular identifiers. MiXCR, applied by TCRdb to the PCR reads, yields one record per CDR3 protein. There are about 540,000 distinct CDR3 sequences in the sample; 18% occur only once, and less than 4% lies in the top ten. The starting material was PBMCs from the stem cell graft donor, obtained from the stem cell graft. The receptors shown here come from a human donor who donated a stem cell graft to a child with acute lymphoblastic leukemia.

V and J are TRBV19 and TRBJ1-5, with D possibly being TRBD1 (5 bases). Trimming stripped 8 bases from V and 5 bases from J, with 10 bases between. Germline CDR1 reads LNHDA; CDR2 reads SQIVND (reference sequence). The CDR3 totals 12 residues. This CDR3 is CASGVGDQPQHF. CDR3 sequence (DNA): TGTGCCAGTGGGGTGGGGGATCAGCCCCAGCATTTT.

V is TRBV5-1 and J is TRBJ1-5, with D hard to call. The V end was cut by 0 bases, the J end by 4 bases, with 5 bases between. Per germline, CDR1 SGHRS and CDR2 YFSETQ. The CDR3 sequence is 13 residues long. DNA for the CDR3: TGCGCCAGCAGCTTGGAGCCGAATCAGCCCCAGCATTTT. Translating gives CASSLEPNQPQHF.

This clonotype was detected a few times. The rearrangement links TRBV11-3 to TRBJ2-2, with unresolved D. This CDR3 has 14 residues. V dropped 1 base and J dropped 4 bases, with 7 bases sitting between them. Germline V gene data show CDR1 as SGHNT and CDR2 as YENEEA. The DNA of the CDR3 is TGTGCCAGCAGCTTAGGCCCTTCCACCGGGGAGCTGTTTTTT. Translating gives CASSLGPSTGELFF.